This TCR beta chain was recorded in a study of STAT5B mutations in CD4+ large granular lymphocyte leukemia. Points from the study as a whole: TRBV06-family usage was enriched in top patient clones (8/27) versus controls (2/35). About 24% of private leukemic clonotypes occurred rarely in other patients' non-leukemic repertoires.

This CDR3 has 11 amino acids. Germline-derived CDR1 and CDR2 are DFQATT and SNEGSKA (reference sequence). A remark on this clone: The antigen is undetermined.

Control samples were healthy donors' buffy coats. Sequencing used immunoSEQ multiplex PCR; TCRdb keeps in-frame clones, though not all of them. The data contain about 31,000 clones, 55% to 80% of them singletons. This rearrangement joins TRBV20-1 to TRBJ2-5; no clear D. The assigned J gene may be wrong: the sequence end matches TRBJ2-7 better. Sequenced: CD4+ T cells from blood buffy coats. The receptor was derived from a human donor in good health. The CDR3 DNA follows: TGCAGTGCTGATGACAACTACGAGCAGTACTTC. Translation: CSADDNYEQYF.